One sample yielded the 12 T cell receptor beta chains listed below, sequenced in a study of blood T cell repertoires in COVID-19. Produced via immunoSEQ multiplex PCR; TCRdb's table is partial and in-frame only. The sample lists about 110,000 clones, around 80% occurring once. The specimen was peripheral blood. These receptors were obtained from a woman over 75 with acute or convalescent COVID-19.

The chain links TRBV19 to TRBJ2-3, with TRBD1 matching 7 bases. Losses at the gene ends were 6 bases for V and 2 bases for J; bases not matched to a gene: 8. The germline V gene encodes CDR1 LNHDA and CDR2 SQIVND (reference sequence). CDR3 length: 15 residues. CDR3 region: CASRRQGTITDTQYF. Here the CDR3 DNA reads TGTGCCAGTAGGAGACAGGGTACAATCACAGATACGCAGTATTTT.

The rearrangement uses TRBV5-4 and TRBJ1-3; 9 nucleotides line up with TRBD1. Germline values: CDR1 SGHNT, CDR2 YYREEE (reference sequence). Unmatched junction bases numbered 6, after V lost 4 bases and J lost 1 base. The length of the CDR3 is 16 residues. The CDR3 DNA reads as TGTGCCAGCAGCCGCCAAGACAGGGGGTCTGGAAACACCATATATTTT. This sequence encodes CASSRQDRGSGNTIYF.

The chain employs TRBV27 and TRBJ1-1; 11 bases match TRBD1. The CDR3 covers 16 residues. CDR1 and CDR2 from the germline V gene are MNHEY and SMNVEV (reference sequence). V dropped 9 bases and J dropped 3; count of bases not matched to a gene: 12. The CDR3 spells CASSHGRDRGDTEAFF. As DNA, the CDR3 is TGTGCCAGTTCCCACGGTCGGGACAGGGGGGACACTGAAGCTTTCTTT.

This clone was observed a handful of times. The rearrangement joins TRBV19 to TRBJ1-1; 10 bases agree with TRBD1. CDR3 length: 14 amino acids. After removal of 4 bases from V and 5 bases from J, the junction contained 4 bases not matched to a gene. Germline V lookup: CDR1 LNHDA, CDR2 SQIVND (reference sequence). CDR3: CASSTGDRGTEAFF. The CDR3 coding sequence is TGTGCCAGTAGTACCGGGGACAGGGGTACTGAAGCTTTCTTT.

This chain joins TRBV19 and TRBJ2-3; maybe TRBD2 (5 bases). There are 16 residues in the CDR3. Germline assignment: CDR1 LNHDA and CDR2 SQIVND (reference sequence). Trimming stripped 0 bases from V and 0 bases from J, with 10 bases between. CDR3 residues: CASSIDPGGSTDTQYF. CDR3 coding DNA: TGTGCCAGTAGTATAGATCCCGGCGGGAGCACAGATACGCAGTATTTT.

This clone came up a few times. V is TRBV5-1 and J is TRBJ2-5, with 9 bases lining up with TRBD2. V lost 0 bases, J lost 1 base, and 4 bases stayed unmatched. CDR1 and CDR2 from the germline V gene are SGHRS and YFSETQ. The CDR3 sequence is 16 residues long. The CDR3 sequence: CASSLGAGGPQETQYF. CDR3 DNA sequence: TGCGCCAGCAGCTTGGGGGCGGGAGGGCCCCAAGAGACCCAGTACTTC.

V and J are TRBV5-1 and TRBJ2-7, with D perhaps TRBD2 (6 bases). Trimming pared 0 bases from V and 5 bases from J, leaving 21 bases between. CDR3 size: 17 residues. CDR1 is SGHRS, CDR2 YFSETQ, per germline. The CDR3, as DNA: TGCGCCAGCAGCTTGGATCTCATGACGGGAGTGTCCCACGAGCAGTACGTC. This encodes CASSLDLMTGVSHEQYV.

CDR3: CASSGTSGGSYEQYF. The DNA for the CDR3 is TGTGCCAGCAGTGGGACTAGCGGAGGCTCCTACGAGCAGTACTTC. This sequence joins TRBV2 and TRBJ2-7; 10 bases fit TRBD2. The germline CDR1 and CDR2 sequences are SNHLY and FYNNEI. The CDR3 loop spans 15 amino acids. V shed 4 bases, J shed 0 bases, and the junction held 3 bases outside the gene matches.

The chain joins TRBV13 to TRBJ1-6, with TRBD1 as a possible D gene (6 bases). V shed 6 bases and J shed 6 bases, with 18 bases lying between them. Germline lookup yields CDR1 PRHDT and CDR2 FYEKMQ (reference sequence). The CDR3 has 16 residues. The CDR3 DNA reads TGTGCCAGCAGTAGGGCGGGGGCTCATCCTAATTCACCCCTCCACTTT. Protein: CASSRAGAHPNSPLHF.

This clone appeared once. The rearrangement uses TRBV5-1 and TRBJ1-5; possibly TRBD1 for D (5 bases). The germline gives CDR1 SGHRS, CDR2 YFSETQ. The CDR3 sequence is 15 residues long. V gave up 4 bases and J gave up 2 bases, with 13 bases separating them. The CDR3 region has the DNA TGCGCCAGCAGCCAGGGACTGGGAGGCAATCAGCCCCAGCATTTT. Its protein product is CASSQGLGGNQPQHF.

The CDR3 sequence: CASGDRVNTEAFF. Here the CDR3 DNA reads TGTGCCAGCGGTGACAGGGTGAACACTGAAGCTTTCTTT. The chain uses TRBV12-3 or TRBV12-4 and TRBJ1-1, with 7 bases fitting TRBD1. The CDR3 has 13 residues. Trimming took 8 bases from V and 0 from J; bases not matched to a gene: 3.

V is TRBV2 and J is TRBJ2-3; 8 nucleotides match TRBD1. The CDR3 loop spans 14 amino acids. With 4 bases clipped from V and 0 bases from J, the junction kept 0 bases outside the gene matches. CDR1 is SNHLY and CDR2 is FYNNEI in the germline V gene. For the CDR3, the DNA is TGTGCCAGCAGTGGGGACAGGAGCACAGATACGCAGTATTTT. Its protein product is CASSGDRSTDTQYF.